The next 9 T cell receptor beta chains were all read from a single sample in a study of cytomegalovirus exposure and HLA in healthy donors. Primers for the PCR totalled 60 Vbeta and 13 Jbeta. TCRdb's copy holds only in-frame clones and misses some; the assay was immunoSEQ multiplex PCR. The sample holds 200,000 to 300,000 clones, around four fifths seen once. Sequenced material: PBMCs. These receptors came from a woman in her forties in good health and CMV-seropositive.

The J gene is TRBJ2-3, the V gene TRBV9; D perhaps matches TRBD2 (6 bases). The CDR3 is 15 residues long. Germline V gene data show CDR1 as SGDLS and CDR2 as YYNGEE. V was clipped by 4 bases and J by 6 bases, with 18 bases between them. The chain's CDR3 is CASSTGTASLDTQYF. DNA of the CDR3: TGTGCCAGCAGCACCGGGACTGCTAGTCTCGATACGCAGTATTTT.

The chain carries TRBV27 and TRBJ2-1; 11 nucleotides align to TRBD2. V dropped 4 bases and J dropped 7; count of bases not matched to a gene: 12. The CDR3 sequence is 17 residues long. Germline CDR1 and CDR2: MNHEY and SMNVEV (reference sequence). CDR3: CASSSDGGTSGDNEQFF. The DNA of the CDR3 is TGTGCCAGCAGTTCCGACGGGGGGACTAGCGGAGATAATGAGCAGTTCTTC.

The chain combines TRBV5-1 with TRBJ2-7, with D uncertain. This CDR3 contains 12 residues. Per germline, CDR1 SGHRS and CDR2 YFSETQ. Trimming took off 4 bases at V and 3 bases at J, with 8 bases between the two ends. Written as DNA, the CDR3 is TGCGCCAGCAGCATAGACTTCTACGAGCAGTACTTC. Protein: CASSIDFYEQYF.

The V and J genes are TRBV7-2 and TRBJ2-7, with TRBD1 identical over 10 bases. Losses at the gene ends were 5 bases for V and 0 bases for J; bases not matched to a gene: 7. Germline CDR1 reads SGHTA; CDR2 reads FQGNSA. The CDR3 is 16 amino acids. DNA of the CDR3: TGTGCCAGCAGCCTCAAGACAGGGGGCTACTCCTACGAGCAGTACTTC. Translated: CASSLKTGGYSYEQYF.

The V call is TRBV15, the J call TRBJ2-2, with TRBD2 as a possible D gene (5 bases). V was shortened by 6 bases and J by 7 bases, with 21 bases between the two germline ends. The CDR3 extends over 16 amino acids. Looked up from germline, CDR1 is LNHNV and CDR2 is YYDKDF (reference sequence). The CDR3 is CATSNYGGKEIGELFF. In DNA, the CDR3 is TGTGCCACCAGTAACTATGGAGGAAAGGAGATCGGGGAGCTGTTTTTT.

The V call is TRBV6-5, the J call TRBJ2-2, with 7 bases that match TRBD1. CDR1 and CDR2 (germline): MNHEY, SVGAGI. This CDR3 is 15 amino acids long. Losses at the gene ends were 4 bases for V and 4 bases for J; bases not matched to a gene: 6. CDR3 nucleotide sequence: TGTGCCAGCAGTTTGACGACAGGGATCACCGGGGAGCTGTTTTTT. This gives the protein CASSLTTGITGELFF.

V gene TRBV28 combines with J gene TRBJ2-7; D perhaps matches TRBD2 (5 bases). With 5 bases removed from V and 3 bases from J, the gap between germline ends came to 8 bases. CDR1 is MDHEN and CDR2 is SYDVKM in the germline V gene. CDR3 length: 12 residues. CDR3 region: CASSGEYYEQYF. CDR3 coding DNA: TGTGCCAGCAGTGGGGAGTACTACGAGCAGTACTTC.

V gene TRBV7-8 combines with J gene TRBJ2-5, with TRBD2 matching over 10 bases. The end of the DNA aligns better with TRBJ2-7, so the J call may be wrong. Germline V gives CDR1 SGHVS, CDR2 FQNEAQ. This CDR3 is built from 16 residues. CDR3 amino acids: CASSPRSAGGPYEQYF. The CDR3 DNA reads TGTGCCAGCAGCCCTCGGTCAGCGGGAGGGCCTTACGAGCAGTACTTC.

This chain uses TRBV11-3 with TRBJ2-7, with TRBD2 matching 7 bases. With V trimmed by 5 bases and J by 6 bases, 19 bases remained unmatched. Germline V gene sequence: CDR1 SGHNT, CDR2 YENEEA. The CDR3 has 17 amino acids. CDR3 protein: CASSNGSPGGWGGEQYF. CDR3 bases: TGTGCCAGCAGCAATGGTTCGCCCGGGGGGTGGGGAGGCGAGCAGTACTTC.